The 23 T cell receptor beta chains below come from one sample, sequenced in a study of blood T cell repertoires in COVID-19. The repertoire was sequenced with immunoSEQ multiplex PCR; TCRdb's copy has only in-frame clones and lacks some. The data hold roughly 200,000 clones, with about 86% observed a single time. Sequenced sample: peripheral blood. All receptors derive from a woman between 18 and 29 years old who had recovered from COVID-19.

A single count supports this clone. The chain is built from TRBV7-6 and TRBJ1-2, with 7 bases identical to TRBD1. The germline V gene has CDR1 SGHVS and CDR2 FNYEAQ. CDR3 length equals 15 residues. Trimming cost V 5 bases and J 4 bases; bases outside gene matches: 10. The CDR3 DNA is TGTGCCAGCAGCGCACAGGGGTCTCGAGGCTATGGCTACACCTTC. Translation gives CASSAQGSRGYGYTF.

CDR3 loop: CASSSTVGAFF. DNA for the CDR3: TGTGCCAGCAGCTCGACAGTTGGGGCTTTCTTT. The V call is TRBV7-9, the J call TRBJ1-1; TRBD1 might be the D (5 bases). Trimming pared 4 bases from V and 11 bases from J, leaving 11 bases between. The CDR3 runs to 11 residues. Germline assignment: CDR1 SEHNR and CDR2 FQNEAQ (reference sequence).

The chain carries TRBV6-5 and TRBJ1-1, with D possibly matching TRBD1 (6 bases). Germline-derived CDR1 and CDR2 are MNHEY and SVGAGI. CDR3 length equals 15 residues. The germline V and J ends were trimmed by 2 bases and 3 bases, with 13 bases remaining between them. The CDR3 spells CASSYGFSGDTEAFF. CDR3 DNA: TGTGCCAGCAGTTACGGCTTTTCAGGGGACACTGAAGCTTTCTTT.

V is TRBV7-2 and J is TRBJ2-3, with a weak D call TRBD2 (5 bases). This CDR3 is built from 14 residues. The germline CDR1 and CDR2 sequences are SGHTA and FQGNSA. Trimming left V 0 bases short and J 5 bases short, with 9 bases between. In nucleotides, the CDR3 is TGTGCCAGCAGCTTAGCGGGAGCCGTAGATACGCAGTATTTT. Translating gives CASSLAGAVDTQYF.

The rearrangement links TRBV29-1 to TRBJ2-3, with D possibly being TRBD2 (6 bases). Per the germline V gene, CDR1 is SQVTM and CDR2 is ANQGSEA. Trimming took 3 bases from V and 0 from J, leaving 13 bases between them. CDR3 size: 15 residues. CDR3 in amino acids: CSVDSRGASTDTQYF. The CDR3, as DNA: TGCAGCGTTGATTCCCGCGGGGCCAGCACAGATACGCAGTATTTT.

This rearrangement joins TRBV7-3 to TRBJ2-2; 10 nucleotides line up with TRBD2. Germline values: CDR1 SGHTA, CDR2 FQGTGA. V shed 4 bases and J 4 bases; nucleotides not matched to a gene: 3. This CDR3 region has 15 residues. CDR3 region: CASSSSSGSTGELFF. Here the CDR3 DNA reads TGTGCCAGCAGCTCATCTAGCGGGAGCACCGGGGAGCTGTTTTTT.

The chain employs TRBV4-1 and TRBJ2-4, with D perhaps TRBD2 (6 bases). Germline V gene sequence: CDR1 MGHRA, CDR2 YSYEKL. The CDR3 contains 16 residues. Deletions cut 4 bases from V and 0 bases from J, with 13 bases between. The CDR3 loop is CASSRLVNLAKNIQYF. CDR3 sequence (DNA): TGCGCCAGCAGCCGACTAGTGAACTTAGCCAAAAACATTCAGTACTTC.

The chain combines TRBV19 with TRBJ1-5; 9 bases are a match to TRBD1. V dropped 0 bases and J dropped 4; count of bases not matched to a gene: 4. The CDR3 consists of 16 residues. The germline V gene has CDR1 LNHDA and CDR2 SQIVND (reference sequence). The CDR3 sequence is CASSIDKGTGNQPQHF. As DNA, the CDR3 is TGTGCCAGTAGTATAGATAAAGGGACAGGGAATCAGCCCCAGCATTTT.

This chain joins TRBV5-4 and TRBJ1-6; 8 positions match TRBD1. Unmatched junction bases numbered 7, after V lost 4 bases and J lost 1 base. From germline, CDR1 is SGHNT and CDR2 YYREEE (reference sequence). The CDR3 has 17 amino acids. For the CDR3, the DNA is TGTGCCAGCAGCCAAGGACAGGGTCGTTCCTATAATTCACCCCTCCACTTT. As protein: CASSQGQGRSYNSPLHF.

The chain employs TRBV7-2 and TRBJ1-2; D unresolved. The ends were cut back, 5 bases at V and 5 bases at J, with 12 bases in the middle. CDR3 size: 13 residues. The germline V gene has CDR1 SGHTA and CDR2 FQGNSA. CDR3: CASSLNRIYGYTF. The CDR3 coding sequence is TGTGCCAGCAGCCTTAACAGAATTTATGGCTACACCTTC.

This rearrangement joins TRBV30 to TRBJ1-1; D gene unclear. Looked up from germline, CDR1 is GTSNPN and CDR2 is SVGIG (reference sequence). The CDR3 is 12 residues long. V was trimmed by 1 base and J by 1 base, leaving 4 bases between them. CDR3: CAWSAGNTEAFF. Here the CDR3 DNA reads TGTGCCTGGAGTGCGGGGAACACTGAAGCTTTCTTT.

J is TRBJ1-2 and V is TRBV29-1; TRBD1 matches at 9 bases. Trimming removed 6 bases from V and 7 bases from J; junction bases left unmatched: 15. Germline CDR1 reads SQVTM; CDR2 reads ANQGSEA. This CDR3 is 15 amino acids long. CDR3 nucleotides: TGCAGCGTGGCACCGGGACAGGGAATGAATCTTGGCTACACCTTC. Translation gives CSVAPGQGMNLGYTF.

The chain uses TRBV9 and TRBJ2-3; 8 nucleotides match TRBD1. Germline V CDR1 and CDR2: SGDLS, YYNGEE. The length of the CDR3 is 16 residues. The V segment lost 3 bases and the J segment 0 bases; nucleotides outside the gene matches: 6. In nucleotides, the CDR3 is TGTGCCAGCAGCGGTGACAGGGGAGGTAGCACAGATACGCAGTATTTT. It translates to CASSGDRGGSTDTQYF.

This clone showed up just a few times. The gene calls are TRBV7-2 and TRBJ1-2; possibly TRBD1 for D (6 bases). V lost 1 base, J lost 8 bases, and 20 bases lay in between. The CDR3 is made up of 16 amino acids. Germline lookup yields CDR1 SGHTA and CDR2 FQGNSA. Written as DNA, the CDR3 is TGTGCCAGCAGCTTAGGGGGTATCAGGGGCGCGCGGGGCTACACCTTC. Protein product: CASSLGGIRGARGYTF. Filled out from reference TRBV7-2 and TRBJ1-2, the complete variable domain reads GAGVSQSPSNKVTEKGKDVELRCDPISGHTALYWYRQSLGQGLEFLIYFQGNSAPDKSGLPSDRFSAERTGGSVSTLTIQRTQQEDSAVYLCASSLGGIRGARGYTFGSGTRLTVV.

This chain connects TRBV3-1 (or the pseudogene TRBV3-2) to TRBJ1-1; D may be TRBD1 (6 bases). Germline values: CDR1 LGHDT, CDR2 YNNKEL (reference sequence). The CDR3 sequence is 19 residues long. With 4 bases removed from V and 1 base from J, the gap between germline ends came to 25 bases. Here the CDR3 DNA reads TGTGCCAGCAGCCTGCTATACAGGGTAGGACGGACCCAGAACACTGAAGCTTTCTTT. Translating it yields CASSLLYRVGRTQNTEAFF.

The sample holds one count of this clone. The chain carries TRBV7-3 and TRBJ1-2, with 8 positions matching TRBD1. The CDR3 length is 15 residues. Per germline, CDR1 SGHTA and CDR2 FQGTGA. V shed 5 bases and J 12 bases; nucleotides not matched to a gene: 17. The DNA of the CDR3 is TGTGCCAGCAGCGAAGCCCTCCGGCAGGGGGCTGTCCACACCTTC. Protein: CASSEALRQGAVHTF.

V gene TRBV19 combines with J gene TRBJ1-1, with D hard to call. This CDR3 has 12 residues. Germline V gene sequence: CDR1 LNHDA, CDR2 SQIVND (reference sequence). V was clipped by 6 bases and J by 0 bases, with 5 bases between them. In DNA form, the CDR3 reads TGTGCCAGTAGACTATTGAACACTGAAGCTTTCTTT. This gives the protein CASRLLNTEAFF. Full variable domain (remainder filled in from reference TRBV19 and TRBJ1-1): DGGITQSPKYLFRKEGQNVTLSCEQNLNHDAMYWYRQDPGQGLRLIYYSQIVNDFQKGDIAEGYSVSREKKESFPLTVTSAQKNPTAFYLCASRLLNTEAFFGQGTRLTVV.

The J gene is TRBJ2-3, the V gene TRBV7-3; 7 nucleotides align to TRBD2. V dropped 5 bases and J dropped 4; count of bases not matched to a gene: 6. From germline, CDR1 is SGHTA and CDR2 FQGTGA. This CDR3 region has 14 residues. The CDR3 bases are TGTGCCAGCAGCCACGGACTAGTGTCAGATACGCAGTATTTT. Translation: CASSHGLVSDTQYF.

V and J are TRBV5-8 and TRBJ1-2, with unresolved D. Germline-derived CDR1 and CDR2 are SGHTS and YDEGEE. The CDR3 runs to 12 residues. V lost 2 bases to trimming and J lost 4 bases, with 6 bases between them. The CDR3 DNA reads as TGTGCCAGCAGCTTCGGGATCTATGGCTACACCTTC. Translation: CASSFGIYGYTF.

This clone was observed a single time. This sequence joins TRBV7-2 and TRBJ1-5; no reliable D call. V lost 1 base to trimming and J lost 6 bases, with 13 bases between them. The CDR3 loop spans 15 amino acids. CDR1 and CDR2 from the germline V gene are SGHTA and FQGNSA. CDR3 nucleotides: TGTGCCAGCAGCTTAGAAGACGGGGAGCGTCAGCCCCAGCATTTT. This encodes CASSLEDGERQPQHF.

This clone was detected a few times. CDR3 sequence: CASSLGDTGELFF. DNA for the CDR3: TGTGCCAGCAGCTTAGGAGACACCGGGGAGCTGTTTTTT. The chain recombines TRBV11-2 with TRBJ2-2, with D unclear. The V end was cut by 1 base, the J end by 3 bases, with 3 bases between. Germline V lookup: CDR1 SGHAT, CDR2 FQNNGV. The CDR3 length is 13 residues.

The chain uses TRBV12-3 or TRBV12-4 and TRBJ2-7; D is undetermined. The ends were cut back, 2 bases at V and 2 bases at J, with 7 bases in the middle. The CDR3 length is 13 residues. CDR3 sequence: CASSLRVTYEQYF. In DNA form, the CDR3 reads TGTGCCAGCAGTTTACGAGTCACCTACGAGCAGTACTTC.

CDR3 sequence: CASRGGPTEAFF. The CDR3 coding sequence is TGTGCCAGCCGGGGGGGGCCCACTGAAGCTTTCTTT. The chain recombines TRBV12-3 or TRBV12-4 with TRBJ1-1; D is perhaps TRBD1 (6 bases). Deletions cut 8 bases from V and 4 bases from J, with 11 bases between. This CDR3 comprises 12 residues.